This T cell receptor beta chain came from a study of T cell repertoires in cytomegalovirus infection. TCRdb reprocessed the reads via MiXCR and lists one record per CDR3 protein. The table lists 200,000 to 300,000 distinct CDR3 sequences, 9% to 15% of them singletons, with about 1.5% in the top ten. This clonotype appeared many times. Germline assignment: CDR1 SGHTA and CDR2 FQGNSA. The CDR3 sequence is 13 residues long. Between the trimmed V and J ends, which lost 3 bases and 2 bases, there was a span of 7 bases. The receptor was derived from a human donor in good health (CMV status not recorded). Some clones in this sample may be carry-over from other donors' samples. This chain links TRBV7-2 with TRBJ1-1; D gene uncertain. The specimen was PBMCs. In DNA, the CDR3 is TGTGCCAGCAGCTTTACACTTAACACTGAAGCTTTCTTT. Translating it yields CASSFTLNTEAFF.